Listed below are T cell receptor beta chains from one sample, sequenced in a study of cytomegalovirus exposure and HLA in healthy donors. TCRdb's table, derived via immunoSEQ multiplex PCR, lists solely in-frame clones and lacks some. In the table there are under 250,000 clones, less than 90% of which are singletons. Sample: PBMCs. The receptors were sampled from a woman younger than 35 in good health and CMV-seronegative. Each CDR3 is given with its conserved first and last residue. A D gene is named only where the DNA matches it firmly. Some rows have no size entry. The others give once, few or many, or a class for an expanded clone.

NA	TRBV6-1	NA	TRBJ1-1	CASSNSRGTEAFF
NA	TRBV9	NA	TRBJ1-2	CASSPRLGPSYGYTF
NA	TRBV28	NA	TRBJ2-5	CASSSQGTGEETQYF
TRBD2	TRBV28	NA	TRBJ2-1	CASRPSGWAGDEQFF
NA	TRBV5-1	NA	TRBJ1-3	CASSLGQRTSGNTIYF
NA	TRBV5-4	NA	TRBJ2-5	CASSAGPVETQYF
NA	TRBV25-1	NA	TRBJ1-4	CASGHTGPTNEKLFF
NA	TRBV7-9	NA	TRBJ1-4	CASSALGEKLFF
NA	TRBV5-6	NA	TRBJ1-1	CASSFIGGVNTEAFF
TRBD2	TRBV27	NA	TRBJ2-3	CASRRGIQPDTQYF
TRBD1	TRBV5-1	few	TRBJ2-2	CASSLGPRTGNTGELFF
NA	TRBV16	NA	TRBJ1-2	CASRLHSNYGYTF
TRBD1	TRBV2	NA	TRBJ2-7	CASSRTGTYEQYF
NA	TRBV5-1	NA	TRBJ1-1	CASSWATEGYPEAFF
NA	TRBV2	NA	TRBJ1-4	CASRKTGDATNEKLFF
TRBD1	TRBV5-1	NA	TRBJ2-2	CASIKDRGTGELFF
NA	TRBV18	NA	TRBJ1-3	CASSPGTRSGNTIYF
NA	TRBV6-1	once	TRBJ1-3	CASSELVRQAISGNTIYF
NA	TRBV9	NA	TRBJ1-3	CASSVGISGNTIYF
TRBD1	TRBV6-5	NA	TRBJ1-2	CASSYDMTGNYGYTF
NA	TRBV6-1	NA	TRBJ1-2	CASSESWVLVGVGYGYTF
NA	TRBV6-5	NA	TRBJ1-1	CAAQTAKWTEAFF
NA	TRBV30	NA	TRBJ1-1	CACKRGVGTEAFF
TRBD1	TRBV30	once	TRBJ2-7	CAWSIGTGSSYEQYF
NA	TRBV6-1	NA	TRBJ1-3	CASSGAGIGNTIYF
TRBD1	TRBV5-4	NA	TRBJ1-2	CASSFDRVDGYTF
NA	TRBV6-5	once	TRBJ2-7	CASSDSGWRDEQYF
TRBD1	TRBV18	NA	TRBJ1-4	CASSAGQGEKLFF
NA	TRBV27	NA	TRBJ1-1	CASQRRSMNTEAFF
NA	TRBV7-8	NA	TRBJ1-3	CASSLERLSGNTIYF
TRBD1	TRBV5-1	NA	TRBJ1-2	CASTPQGASGYTF
TRBD1	TRBV13	once	TRBJ1-2	CASSSWDRPNYGYTF
NA	TRBV5-1	once	TRBJ2-2	CASRVATGELFF
NA	TRBV27	NA	TRBJ1-4	CASSIQGSHEKLFF
TRBD2	TRBV5-1	NA	TRBJ2-1	CASSRTSGAGIYNEQFF
TRBD1	TRBV15	once	TRBJ1-4	CATSITTGSNEKLFF
NA	TRBV27	NA	TRBJ2-7	CASSLSRGRTSSSYEQYF
NA	TRBV5-1	NA	TRBJ2-3	CASSLVGLSTDTQYF
NA	TRBV6-5	NA	TRBJ2-7	CASRSRDNSYEQYF
TRBD2	TRBV28	NA	TRBJ2-5	CASSVLAGGSETQYF
NA	TRBV2	few	TRBJ1-4	CASTGGGGEKLFF
NA	TRBV6-5	NA	TRBJ2-1	CASSFLSRGGYNEQFF
NA	TRBV20-1	NA	TRBJ2-7	CSATRLYEQYF
NA	TRBV10-2	NA	TRBJ1-5	CASTPGKKSNQPQHF
NA	TRBV5-1	NA	TRBJ2-7	CASSQQGSSYEQYF
NA	TRBV30	NA	TRBJ2-7	CAWSVMDEQYF
TRBD2	TRBV6-1	NA	TRBJ2-3	CASSDILAGATDTQYF
TRBD2	TRBV7-3	NA	TRBJ2-7	CASSSQGLAGPQSSYEQYF
NA	TRBV4-1	NA	TRBJ1-1	CASSHAGGTPNTEAFF
NA	TRBV11-2	NA	TRBJ1-1	CASTQVTEAFF
NA	TRBV5-4	NA	TRBJ1-3	CASSSAGASGDTIYF